What follows are 30 T cell receptor beta chains derived from one specimen sequenced in a study of blood T cell repertoires in COVID-19. The method was immunoSEQ multiplex PCR; TCRdb's version includes in-frame clones alone and lacks a portion of them. The sample lists about 210,000 clones, over 75% seen once, with 4% to 5.5% in the top ten. Sample: peripheral blood. These receptors all stem from a woman aged 40 to 50 with acute or convalescent COVID-19.

The chain couples TRBV6-5 to TRBJ2-4; D call uncertain. The germline V and J ends were trimmed by 6 bases and 0 bases, with 6 bases remaining between them. The CDR3 consists of 13 residues. Germline V gene sequence: CDR1 MNHEY, CDR2 SVGAGI. DNA of the CDR3: TGTGCCAGCAGGACAATAGCCAAAAACATTCAGTACTTC. Translation: CASRTIAKNIQYF.

This clone was seen only once. The chain employs TRBV19 and TRBJ2-1, with TRBD2 as a possible D gene (6 bases). Germline assignment: CDR1 LNHDA and CDR2 SQIVND (reference sequence). The CDR3 sequence is 14 residues long. Trimming pared 6 bases from V and 2 bases from J, leaving 11 bases between. CDR3 protein: CASSGTQAYNEQFF. The CDR3 DNA is TGTGCCAGTAGCGGGACTCAAGCCTACAATGAGCAGTTCTTC.

This clone showed up just once. V is TRBV6-1 and J is TRBJ2-5; D gene unclear. With 8 bases removed from V and 2 bases from J, the gap between germline ends came to 9 bases. Germline V gene sequence: CDR1 MNHNS, CDR2 SASEGT. The CDR3 has 12 residues. CDR3 loop: CASGIKQETQYF. The CDR3 bases are TGTGCCAGCGGCATCAAGCAAGAGACCCAGTACTTC.

Notes on this clone: In the same sample, other DNA sequences code for this CDR3. The chain has TRBV27 and TRBJ1-2, with D tentatively TRBD1 (6 bases). V was clipped by 5 bases and J by 6 bases, with 16 bases between them. Per the germline V gene, CDR1 is MNHEY and CDR2 is SMNVEV (reference sequence). The CDR3 consists of 14 residues. The CDR3 nucleotides are TGTGCCAGCAGTCCCGCTGGGGGGGCGGATGGCTACACCTTC. Encoded protein: CASSPAGGADGYTF.

The chain couples TRBV4-1 to TRBJ2-3; 8 bases are shared with TRBD1. Per germline, CDR1 MGHRA and CDR2 YSYEKL. The CDR3 is 13 residues long. With V trimmed by 3 bases and J by 9 bases, 5 bases remained unmatched. The CDR3 DNA sequence: TGCGCCAGCAGCCAGGACAGGGTTGGAACGCAGTATTTT. Translating gives CASSQDRVGTQYF.

J is TRBJ1-3 and V is TRBV10-1, with 8 positions matching TRBD1. V lost 6 bases and J lost 0; bases outside the gene matches: 4. This CDR3 has 15 amino acids. The germline CDR1 and CDR2 sequences are WNHNN and SYGVQD (reference sequence). The chain's CDR3 is CASSRDRSSGNTIYF. The CDR3 coding sequence is TGCGCCAGCAGCCGGGACAGGAGCTCTGGAAACACCATATATTTT.

The chain combines TRBV7-6 with TRBJ1-1; a possible D gene is TRBD1 (5 bases). Germline V gene sequence: CDR1 SGHVS, CDR2 FNYEAQ. The length of the CDR3 is 14 residues. Deletions cut 4 bases from V and 5 bases from J, with 14 bases between. The CDR3 DNA reads as TGTGCCAGCAGCTCACAAGCGGGGGTAACTGAAGCTTTCTTT. As protein: CASSSQAGVTEAFF.

V usage is TRBV5-1 and J usage is TRBJ2-3; 9 nucleotides match TRBD2. The CDR3 has 17 amino acids. J gave up 4 bases and V 0 bases, and 9 bases lay outside the gene matches. From germline, CDR1 is SGHRS and CDR2 YFSETQ. The CDR3 is CASSLVTLAGRSDTQYF. The CDR3 bases are TGCGCCAGCAGCTTGGTGACCCTAGCGGGGCGTTCAGATACGCAGTATTTT.

The gene calls are TRBV6-4 and TRBJ1-6; D gene uncertain. With 10 bases removed from V and 10 bases from J, the gap between germline ends came to 14 bases. Germline values: CDR1 MRHNA, CDR2 SNTAGT. The CDR3 contains 12 residues. CDR3 sequence: CANWSAISPLHF. Here the CDR3 DNA reads TGTGCCAACTGGTCCGCTATATCACCCCTCCACTTT.

The chain combines TRBV11-2 with TRBJ2-5; 13 bases align to TRBD2. CDR1 and CDR2 (germline): SGHAT, FQNNGV. Germline trimming cut 1 base from V and 5 bases from J; bases unmatched to any gene: 1. The length of the CDR3 is 15 residues. DNA of the CDR3: TGTGCCAGCAGCTTAGTGGGACTAGCGGGGGAGACCCAGTACTTC. Protein sequence: CASSLVGLAGETQYF.

This clone turned up a few times. The chain recombines TRBV30 with TRBJ1-1, with 8 bases that match TRBD1. CDR1 and CDR2 from the germline V gene are GTSNPN and SVGIG (reference sequence). J was trimmed by 8 bases and V by 0 bases; bases with no gene match: 2. This CDR3 comprises 12 residues. This CDR3 is CAWSVNRGEAFF. Written as DNA, the CDR3 is TGTGCCTGGAGTGTGAACAGGGGGGAAGCTTTCTTT. Variable domain in full (rest from reference TRBV30 and TRBJ1-1): SQTIHQWPATLVQPVGSPLSLECTVEGTSNPNLYWYRQAAGRGLQLLFYSVGIGQISSEVPQNLSASRPQDRQFILSSKKLLLSDSGFYLCAWSVNRGEAFFGQGTRLTVV.

V usage is TRBV9 and J usage is TRBJ2-3; 10 nucleotides align to TRBD2. CDR3 length equals 13 residues. Germline loops: CDR1 SGDLS, CDR2 YYNGEE. V dropped 3 bases and J dropped 14; count of bases not matched to a gene: 9. The CDR3, as DNA: TGTGCCAGCAGCGCTAGCGGGGGCCCCCCCATGTATTTT. It specifies CASSASGGPPMYF.

The chain joins TRBV9 to TRBJ1-3; D is unresolved. The CDR3 has 14 residues. The germline gives CDR1 SGDLS, CDR2 YYNGEE. V was trimmed by 3 bases and J by 1 base, leaving 8 bases between them. Here the CDR3 reads CASSGQVSGNTIYF. In DNA form, the CDR3 reads TGTGCCAGCAGCGGACAAGTTTCTGGAAACACCATATATTTT.

This chain links TRBV21-1 with TRBJ2-1; the D call of TRBD2 is as the table states it, not checked on the DNA. TRBV21-1 is marked as a pseudogene. The CDR3 consists of 13 residues. The CDR3 loop is CASSRVTGNEQFF. As DNA, the CDR3 is TGTGCCAGCAGCAGGGTGACGGGAAATGAGCAGTTCTTC.

CDR3 loop: CASSLGSNLYGYTF. CDR3 nucleotides: TGCGCCAGCAGCTTGGGATCTAATTTGTATGGCTACACCTTC. The rearrangement joins TRBV5-1 to TRBJ1-2; D is uncertain. Per the germline V gene, CDR1 is SGHRS and CDR2 is YFSETQ. This CDR3 comprises 14 residues. Trimming took off 0 bases at V and 5 bases at J, with 11 bases between the two ends.

This chain links TRBV3-1 (or the pseudogene TRBV3-2) with TRBJ1-2; 8 bases agree with TRBD1. V dropped 7 bases and J dropped 6; count of bases not matched to a gene: 10. Per the germline V gene, CDR1 is LGHDT and CDR2 is YNNKEL (reference sequence). The CDR3 consists of 14 residues. CDR3 in DNA: TGTGCCAGCAACCTACAGGGGGGGGGAGATGGCTACACCTTC. It translates to CASNLQGGGDGYTF.

The chain carries TRBV5-6 and TRBJ1-1; no definite D call. The CDR3 extends over 14 amino acids. The V end lost 0 bases, the J end lost 6 bases, and 12 bases lay between the germline ends. The germline V gene has CDR1 SGHDT and CDR2 YYEEEE. CDR3 sequence: CASSLGGGLPEAFF. The CDR3, as DNA: TGTGCCAGCAGCTTGGGGGGAGGCCTACCTGAAGCTTTCTTT.

The J gene is TRBJ1-1, the V gene TRBV19; D not resolved. Between the trimmed V and J ends, which lost 4 bases and 3 bases, there was a span of 12 bases. The germline gives CDR1 LNHDA, CDR2 SQIVND (reference sequence). This CDR3 is built from 14 residues. CDR3 DNA: TGTGCCAGTAGTACCAATTCAGGCTACACTGAAGCTTTCTTT. Protein: CASSTNSGYTEAFF. Supplemented by reference TRBV19 and TRBJ1-1, the full variable domain reads DGGITQSPKYLFRKEGQNVTLSCEQNLNHDAMYWYRQDPGQGLRLIYYSQIVNDFQKGDIAEGYSVSREKKESFPLTVTSAQKNPTAFYLCASSTNSGYTEAFFGQGTRLTVV.

V gene TRBV6-5 combines with J gene TRBJ1-1, with 7 bases matching TRBD1. With 0 bases clipped from V and 1 base from J, the junction kept 2 bases outside the gene matches. The CDR3 is 15 residues long. From germline, CDR1 is MNHEY and CDR2 SVGAGI. The CDR3 protein is CASSYSRTGNTEAFF. DNA for the CDR3: TGTGCCAGCAGTTACTCGCGGACAGGGAACACTGAAGCTTTCTTT.

The sample holds a few counts of this clone. The chain joins TRBV29-1 to TRBJ2-7; 10 nucleotides line up with TRBD1. The germline V gene has CDR1 SQVTM and CDR2 ANQGSEA. CDR3 length: 14 residues. V was pared by 6 bases and J by 1 base, with 6 bases of the junction left unmatched. CDR3 bases: TGCAGCGTCGTTGGGACAGGGGATTCCTACGAGCAGTACGTC. This translates into CSVVGTGDSYEQYV.

The rearrangement uses TRBV18 and TRBJ1-1, with D maybe TRBD1 (5 bases). The V end lost 7 bases, the J end lost 3 bases, and 15 bases lay between the germline ends. The CDR3 sequence is 14 residues long. Looked up from germline, CDR1 is KGHSH and CDR2 is LQKENI. CDR3 in amino acids: CASWATEVYTEAFF. In DNA, the CDR3 is TGTGCCAGCTGGGCGACAGAAGTTTACACTGAAGCTTTCTTT.

The chain links TRBV19 to TRBJ1-6; TRBD1 agrees at 7 bases. CDR3 size: 15 residues. Germline CDR1 LNHDA, CDR2 SQIVND (reference sequence). V lost 0 bases and J lost 6; bases outside the gene matches: 2. CDR3 amino acids: CASSIDRDSNSPLHF. CDR3 coding DNA: TGTGCCAGTAGTATAGACCGGGACAGTAATTCACCCCTCCACTTT.

This clone was recorded once. The rearrangement links TRBV28 to TRBJ1-6, with TRBD1 identical over 8 bases. The CDR3 runs to 15 residues. Trimming took 4 bases from V and 3 from J; bases not matched to a gene: 2. CDR1 is MDHEN, CDR2 SYDVKM, per germline. The CDR3 loop is CASSSGQGYNSPLHF. CDR3 sequence (DNA): TGTGCCAGCAGTTCCGGACAGGGCTATAATTCACCCCTCCACTTT.

This chain connects TRBV12-3 or TRBV12-4 to TRBJ1-2; no firm D call. The ends were cut back, 6 bases at V and 8 bases at J, with 10 bases in the middle. The length of the CDR3 is 11 residues. CDR3 amino acids: CASSLSLGYTF. The CDR3 nucleotides are TGTGCCAGCAGCCTATCCTTAGGCTACACCTTC.

The CDR3 nucleotides are TGTGCCACCAGCAGCCCCCCCGGGGAGATCTACGAGCAGTACGTC. Amino acid sequence: CATSSPPGEIYEQYV. The chain combines TRBV15 with TRBJ2-7; perhaps TRBD2 as D (5 bases). V was cut by 3 bases and J by 3 bases, with 15 bases left in between. Germline V gene lookup returns CDR1 LNHNV and CDR2 YYDKDF (reference sequence). This CDR3 has 15 amino acids.

The V and J genes are TRBV5-4 and TRBJ2-2; D is perhaps TRBD2 (6 bases). V was trimmed by 4 bases and J by 0 bases, leaving 25 bases between them. Germline values: CDR1 SGHNT, CDR2 YYREEE (reference sequence). There are 20 residues in the CDR3. The CDR3 DNA follows: TGTGCCAGCAGCCACGTTCCGGCCGGGCCGGGACTTGCGAACACCGGGGAGCTGTTTTTT. Residues: CASSHVPAGPGLANTGELFF.

The CDR3: CASSQDGNGGRDEQFF. CDR3 sequence (DNA): TGCGCCAGCAGCCAAGATGGGAACGGGGGGAGAGATGAGCAGTTCTTC. The rearrangement links TRBV4-1 to TRBJ2-1; 7 bases align to TRBD2. V shed 0 bases, J shed 8 bases, and the junction held 10 bases outside the gene matches. Germline lookup yields CDR1 MGHRA and CDR2 YSYEKL. The CDR3 sequence is 16 residues long.

This clone came up once. The rearrangement links TRBV4-2 to TRBJ2-3; TRBD2 aligns across 8 bases. The CDR3 runs 16 residues. With 3 bases clipped from V and 3 bases from J, the junction kept 8 bases outside the gene matches. Germline V lookup: CDR1 LGHNA, CDR2 YNFKEQ. In DNA form, the CDR3 reads TGTGCCAGCAGCCAGCAACCGGGGGGGCGAACAGATACGCAGTATTTT. Encoded protein: CASSQQPGGRTDTQYF.

The chain has TRBV6-5 and TRBJ2-7; a weak D match, TRBD1 (6 bases). The V and J ends lost 7 bases and 0 bases respectively, with 16 bases between them. Looked up from germline, CDR1 is MNHEY and CDR2 is SVGAGI. This CDR3 region has 15 residues. CDR3 in amino acids: CASNRHRDPSYEQYV. The CDR3 DNA sequence: TGTGCCAGCAATCGACACAGGGATCCCTCCTACGAGCAGTACGTC.

V usage is TRBV10-1 and J usage is TRBJ2-5; weak D call: TRBD2 (7 bases). From germline, CDR1 is WNHNN and CDR2 SYGVQD (reference sequence). V was clipped by 0 bases and J by 5 bases, with 13 bases between them. The CDR3 covers 15 residues. The CDR3 is CASSESWGGPETQYF. CDR3 nucleotide sequence: TGCGCCAGCAGTGAGTCTTGGGGGGGCCCGGAGACCCAGTACTTC.